The present entry profiles one T cell receptor (beta chain) with its context. This record comes from a study of blood T cells in healthy people across ages. The germline V gene has CDR1 MNHNY and CDR2 SVGAGI (reference sequence). V lost 8 bases and J 5 bases, leaving 21 bases between the germline ends. This CDR3 region has 15 residues. Samples each yielded at least 5 micrograms of total RNA. Sample-barcoded 5' priming and a J-beta primer mix drove a second PCR of about 6 to 11 cycles. TCRdb reprocessed the 5' RACE reads with MiXCR, giving one entry per CDR3 protein. This table holds hundreds of thousands of distinct CDR3 sequences, approximately 25% found once. These data also featured in a second study, about T cells of mothers and their children. That source notes: Samples were provided by three healthy Caucasian mothers and their six children. For the second PCR, the M1S primer put in sample barcodes and 2-4 random nucleotides. Reads recorded for TCR beta CDR3 numbered over 8 million per mother and about 3 million per child.

The chain employs TRBV6-6 and TRBJ1-2; possible D gene TRBD1, 6 bases. The origin of this receptor is a boy between 10 and 17 years old in good health. Sequencing was carried out using blood. The CDR3 protein is CASPFKRQVGYGYTF. The CDR3 nucleotides read TGTGCCAGCCCCTTCAAAAGACAGGTCGGATATGGCTACACCTTC.